These 21 T cell receptor beta chains came from one sample sequenced in a study of CD8 T cells in ankylosing spondylitis. TCRdb ran MiXCR on the 5' RACE reads and lists one entry per CDR3 protein. The table records 750,000 to 850,000 distinct CDR3 sequences, about 11% of them present only once. Study-wide results and limits: A TCR beta motif made of fewer than 10 highly homologous variants seemed typical of ankylosing spondylitis blood.

The antigens for these receptors are not known. Sequences were obtained from blood, either unsorted or a sorted T cell fraction (not recorded which). These receptors all come from a male donor with ankylosing spondylitis.

As to this clonotype: At one end the junction does not follow the germline gene, possibly because of a read error. The J gene is TRBJ2-1, the V gene TRBV5-1; TRBD2 matches 8 bases. CDR1 is SGHRS and CDR2 is YFSETQ in the germline V gene. The CDR3 loop spans 16 amino acids. The DNA of the CDR3 is TGCGCCAGCAGCTTGGCGGGGAGCGGGAGCTACAATGACCAGTTCTTC. It yields the protein CASSLAGSGSYNDQFF. The whole variable domain, remainder taken from reference TRBV5-1 and TRBJ2-1, is KAGVTQTPRYLIKTRGQQVTLSCSPISGHRSVSWYQQTPGQGLQFLFEYFSETQRNKGNFPGRFSGRQFSNSRSEMNVSTLELGDSALYLCASSLAGSGSYNDQFFGPGTRLTVL.

This clonotype showed up just a few times. The V and J genes are TRBV5-1 and TRBJ1-1; D call uncertain. The CDR3 is 18 residues long. The germline V and J ends were trimmed by 0 bases and 0 bases, with 18 bases remaining between them. The germline CDR1 and CDR2 sequences are SGHRS and YFSETQ. This CDR3 is CASSLGSGGGFMNTEAFF. The CDR3 DNA is TGCGCCAGCAGCTTGGGGAGTGGTGGCGGATTCATGAACACTGAAGCTTTCTTT.

This chain joins TRBV28 and TRBJ1-2, with D unclear. There are 16 residues in the CDR3. Trimming stripped 3 bases from V and 5 bases from J, with 19 bases between. Germline CDR1 is MDHEN and CDR2 is SYDVKM. The CDR3 is CASSLGSYYDIYGYTF. The CDR3, as DNA: TGTGCCAGCAGTTTGGGAAGCTACTACGATATTTATGGCTACACCTTC.

The sample holds a few counts of this clonotype. V is TRBV10-3 and J is TRBJ2-7, with 11 bases fitting TRBD2. The CDR3 is 18 amino acids. Per germline, CDR1 ENHRY and CDR2 SYGVKD. J lost 2 bases, V lost 0 bases, and 9 bases had no gene match. As DNA, the CDR3 is TGTGCCATCAGTGAGTCGGGGCTAGCGGGAGGCCCGACCTACGAGCAGTACTTC. Protein sequence: CAISESGLAGGPTYEQYF.

This rearrangement joins TRBV6-1 to TRBJ2-3; no reliable D call. CDR3 length equals 12 residues. V gave up 3 bases and J gave up 5 bases, with 6 bases separating them. The germline CDR1 and CDR2 sequences are MNHNS and SASEGT. For the CDR3, the DNA is TGTGCCAGCAGTGAGGAAAGAGATACGCAGTATTTT. Residues: CASSEERDTQYF.

The rearrangement joins TRBV5-6 to TRBJ1-1, with D possibly being TRBD1 (5 bases). Trimming removed 3 bases at V and 0 bases at J, with 15 bases between. The germline gives CDR1 SGHDT, CDR2 YYEEEE. This CDR3 is 16 amino acids long. The CDR3 DNA reads TGTGCCAGCAGCTCCAGAGTAGGGACGATGAACACTGAAGCTTTCTTT. It codes for CASSSRVGTMNTEAFF.

This clonotype was counted at least ten times. The V gene is TRBV12-3 or TRBV12-4, the J gene TRBJ1-1; D is possibly TRBD1 (5 bases). V lost 3 bases and J 4 bases, leaving 9 bases between the germline ends. The CDR3 consists of 13 residues. CDR3: CASSLGGLTEAFF. The CDR3 nucleotides read TGTGCCAGCAGTTTGGGGGGACTCACTGAAGCTTTCTTT.

This clonotype was recorded at least ten times. The CDR3 is CASSIGTSGSYEQYF. CDR3 coding DNA: TGTGCCAGCAGCATTGGGACTAGCGGGTCCTACGAGCAGTACTTC. The J gene is TRBJ2-7, the V gene TRBV5-4; TRBD2 matches at 12 bases. CDR1 is SGHNT and CDR2 is YYREEE in the germline V gene (reference sequence). CDR3 size: 15 residues. V gave up 4 bases and J gave up 1 base; unmatched junction bases: 3.

This clonotype appeared many times. The gene calls are TRBV7-2 and TRBJ2-7, with TRBD1 matching over 11 bases. J was trimmed by 8 bases and V by 2 bases; bases with no gene match: 8. Germline V gives CDR1 SGHTA, CDR2 FQGNSA. The CDR3 covers 15 residues. This chain's CDR3 is CASSLTGQGAIKQYF. CDR3 DNA sequence: TGTGCCAGCAGCTTAACAGGACAGGGGGCAATAAAGCAGTACTTC.

This clonotype was observed a few times. This chain joins TRBV12-3 or TRBV12-4 and TRBJ2-7; 8 bases agree with TRBD2. CDR3 length equals 15 residues. J lost 5 bases, V lost 6 bases, and 12 bases had no gene match. DNA for the CDR3: TGTGCCAGCAGCCCCATACAGCGGGGGAGAGACGAGCAGTACTTC. Its translation: CASSPIQRGRDEQYF.

This clonotype was observed many times. This chain uses TRBV28 with TRBJ2-1; the match to TRBD1 covers 7 bases. This CDR3 comprises 16 residues. The V gene end was trimmed by 4 bases and the J gene end by 0 bases; junction bases not matched to a gene: 6. CDR1 is MDHEN and CDR2 is SYDVKM in the germline V gene. The CDR3 is CASSSGRQGSYNEQFF. CDR3 DNA: TGTGCCAGCAGTTCAGGCAGACAGGGCTCCTACAATGAGCAGTTCTTC.

This clonotype was seen ten or more times. The V gene is TRBV12-3 or TRBV12-4, the J gene TRBJ2-1; 10 bases are shared with TRBD2. The trim removed 7 bases at V and 5 bases at J, leaving 11 bases unmatched. The CDR3 is made up of 16 amino acids. CDR3 in DNA: TGTGCCAGCAACCAACGAGGGCTAGCGGGGGACAATGAGCAGTTCTTC. It yields the protein CASNQRGLAGDNEQFF.

The chain links TRBV12-3 or TRBV12-4 to TRBJ2-2, with 8 positions matching TRBD1. V shed 5 bases and J 4 bases; nucleotides not matched to a gene: 6. CDR3 size: 15 residues. The CDR3 region is CASSQGQGVTGELFF. For the CDR3, the DNA is TGTGCCAGCAGTCAAGGACAGGGTGTCACCGGGGAGCTGTTTTTT.

The chain links TRBV20-1 to TRBJ1-1; no reliable D call. Germline CDR1 reads DFQATT; CDR2 reads SNEGSKA (reference sequence). V lost 1 base and J lost 5, with 14 bases in between. The CDR3 is made up of 14 amino acids. The CDR3 coding sequence is TGCAGTGCTAGAGTCCCCGGGGTGAGGACTGAAGCTTTCTTT. Amino acids: CSARVPGVRTEAFF.

This clonotype was counted a few times. One junction end disagrees with the germline gene, perhaps due to a read error. The V and J genes are TRBV29-1 and TRBJ1-2; D gene unclear. The V gene's germline CDR1 is SQVTM and CDR2 ANQGSEA. The CDR3 totals 11 residues. In DNA form, the CDR3 reads TGCAGCGCTGAAGACAACAATGGCTACACCTTC. This sequence encodes CSAEDNNGYTF.

This chain joins TRBV18 and TRBJ1-5; no clear D. The germline gives CDR1 KGHSH, CDR2 LQKENI. Trimming shortened V by 1 base and J by 5 bases, and 15 bases separated the two germline ends. This CDR3 is built from 16 residues. The CDR3 spells CASSPLPGRAHQPQHF. The CDR3 DNA reads as TGTGCCAGCTCACCACTGCCCGGGAGGGCGCATCAGCCCCAGCATTTT. The full variable domain, its missing parts supplied by reference TRBV18 and TRBJ1-5, is NAGVMQNPRHLVRRRGQEARLRCSPMKGHSHVYWYRQLPEEGLKFMVYLQKENIIDESGMPKERFSAEFPKEGPSILRIQQVVRGDSAAYFCASSPLPGRAHQPQHFGDGTRLSIL.

This clonotype has only a few counts. J is TRBJ1-1 and V is TRBV6-1; TRBD1 is a possible D gene (6 bases). The CDR3 loop spans 17 amino acids. Germline V lookup: CDR1 MNHNS, CDR2 SASEGT. Trimming took 5 bases from V and 5 from J, leaving 24 bases between them. CDR3 protein: CASSRKGGGFGDTEAFF. CDR3 nucleotides: TGTGCCAGCAGTAGAAAGGGGGGAGGGTTTGGTGATACTGAAGCTTTCTTT.

This clonotype was observed many times. V and J are TRBV6-4 and TRBJ2-5; a possible D gene is TRBD2 (6 bases). The V gene lost 3 bases and the J gene lost 5 bases, with 16 bases spanning the gap. Germline V gene sequence: CDR1 MRHNA, CDR2 SNTAGT. This CDR3 has 15 amino acids. In nucleotides, the CDR3 is TGTGCCAGCAGTGAAGGAGGAGGGAGCGTTGAGACCCAGTACTTC. Its protein is CASSEGGGSVETQYF.

This clonotype has at least ten counts. This chain joins TRBV20-1 and TRBJ1-2; weak D call: TRBD1 (5 bases). From germline, CDR1 is DFQATT and CDR2 SNEGSKA (reference sequence). Trimming shortened V by 6 bases and J by 0 bases, and 11 bases separated the two germline ends. This CDR3 region has 13 residues. The CDR3 loop is CSAPTESNYGYTF. The CDR3, as DNA: TGCAGTGCCCCGACAGAATCTAACTATGGCTACACCTTC.

This rearrangement joins TRBV6-5 to TRBJ1-2; 9 bases are a match to TRBD1. This CDR3 comprises 14 residues. Germline V lookup: CDR1 MNHEY, CDR2 SVGAGI. J gave up 7 bases and V 4 bases, and 7 bases lay outside the gene matches. The CDR3 region has the DNA TGTGCCAGCAGTTCCTCCGGGACAGGGTTTGGCTACACCTTC. This codes for CASSSSGTGFGYTF.

The V and J genes are TRBV6-1 and TRBJ1-3, with 7 bases matching TRBD1. The junction had 10 bases not matched to a gene; V was cut back by 5 bases and J by 0 bases. This CDR3 has 17 residues. Germline V CDR1 and CDR2: MNHNS, SASEGT. The CDR3 spells CASSRFGTESSGNTIYF. CDR3 in DNA: TGTGCCAGCAGTCGATTTGGGACAGAGAGCTCTGGAAACACCATATATTTT.